Listed below are T cell receptor beta chains from one sample, sequenced in a study of shared clonotypes between healthy human individuals. Here immunoSEQ multiplex PCR was the method, and the copy in TCRdb shows in-frame clones only, minus some. The sample includes a few million clones, around 94% of them seen just once. The source material was naive CD4+ T cells sorted from blood. The receptors were sampled from a man younger than 35 in good health. CDR3s include the opening cysteine and the closing phenylalanine or tryptophan. The D gene is left open where the match is weak. Not every row has a clone size; where given, it reads once, few, many or a size class.

V	J	size	D	DNA	CDR3
TRBV28	TRBJ2-1	.	.	TGTGCCAGCAGATATGGGGGAAACTACAATGAGCAGTTCTTC	CASRYGGNYNEQFF
TRBV15	TRBJ2-1	few	TRBD1	TGTGCCACCAGCAAGGACAGGGGGCAGGGTGAGCAGTTCTTC	CATSKDRGQGEQFF
TRBV28	TRBJ1-1	.	.	TGTGCCAGCAGTTTCGACGGGGGGGGAGCTTTCTTT	CASSFDGGGAFF
TRBV27	TRBJ2-3	.	TRBD1	TGTGCCAGCACCAGGGACAGGACTAGCACAGATACGCAGTATTTT	CASTRDRTSTDTQYF
TRBV5-4	TRBJ1-2	.	.	TGTGCCAGCAGCTTGGCCCTACGGGAGACGAGTGGCTACACCTTC	CASSLALRETSGYTF
TRBV28	TRBJ2-1	.	.	TGTGCCAGCAGTTTACATCCTAGCGTGACCTACAATGAGCAGTTCTTC	CASSLHPSVTYNEQFF
TRBV5-1	TRBJ1-1	.	.	TGCGCCAGCAGCTTGCAACCGGGAGGGTCCATGAACACTGAAGCTTTCTTT	CASSLQPGGSMNTEAFF
TRBV5-1	TRBJ1-6	.	TRBD1	TGCGCCAGCAGCTTGGCGGGACAGGGTAAATCACCCCTCCACTTT	CASSLAGQGKSPLHF
TRBV5-4	TRBJ1-4	.	TRBD1	TGTGCCAGCAGCCCCGGGACAGGGTACCCTGGGGATGAAAAACTGTTTTTT	CASSPGTGYPGDEKLFF
TRBV6-6	TRBJ2-7	once	TRBD1	TGTGCCAGCAGTTACCGGACAGGGGGGGACGAGCAGTACTTC	CASSYRTGGDEQYF
TRBV2	TRBJ2-5	once	.	TGTGCCAGCAGTGAAGCGGGGGCAGGGCGACAGACCCAGTACTTC	CASSEAGAGRQTQYF
TRBV28	TRBJ1-6	.	TRBD1	TGTGCCAGCAGTCCACTCAGGGGGGGGACAGTTGATTCACCCCTCCACTTT	CASSPLRGGTVDSPLHF
TRBV4-1	TRBJ2-6	.	TRBD1	TGCGCCAGCAGCCTCCGGGACAGGGGGCCCTCTGGGGCCAACGTCCTGACTTTC	CASSLRDRGPSGANVLTF
TRBV7-2	TRBJ2-3	.	.	TGTGCCAGCAGCTCCCCCGCGGAGAGAAACACAGATACGCAGTATTTT	CASSSPAERNTDTQYF
TRBV6-5	TRBJ2-7	.	.	TGTGCCACCTCCAGGGACCCTTTAGGCGAGCAGTACTTC	CATSRDPLGEQYF
TRBV18	TRBJ1-2	.	.	TGTGCCAGCTCGCCGGGACCGGGTAATGGCTACACCTTC	CASSPGPGNGYTF
TRBV5-4	TRBJ1-1	.	.	TGTGCCAGCAGCAGTACAGGGCGGGGGAACACTGAAGCTTTCTTT	CASSSTGRGNTEAFF
TRBV5-6	TRBJ2-5	once	.	TGTGCCAGCAGCAGATCAGGGGGGGAAGAGACCCAGTACTTC	CASSRSGGEETQYF
TRBV29-1	TRBJ2-1	.	TRBD1	TGCAGCGTGAGAGGGACAGGGGCCACTTTAGTGGGGGTCCCTACCTACAATGAGCAGTTCTTC	CSVRGTGATLVGVPTYNEQFF
TRBV6-1	TRBJ2-7	.	TRBD2	TGTGCCAGCAGTGATAGTTTGGGCGGGGGCTACGAGCAGTACTTC	CASSDSLGGGYEQYF
TRBV5-1	TRBJ2-5	.	.	TGCGCCAGCAGCTTCAGGGGCCCAACTCAAGAGACCCAGTACTTC	CASSFRGPTQETQYF
TRBV7-2	TRBJ2-3	.	TRBD2	TGTGCCAGCAGCTTAGTAGCGGGAGTCGGGACAGATACGCAGTATTTT	CASSLVAGVGTDTQYF
TRBV6-5	TRBJ1-2	.	.	TGTGCCAGCAGTTACGGCGCTAACTATGGCTACACCTTC	CASSYGANYGYTF
TRBV5-4	TRBJ2-3	.	TRBD1	TGTGCCAGCAGCTTGGAGGGGGCAGGCGCAGATACGCAGTATTTT	CASSLEGAGADTQYF
TRBV10-1	TRBJ2-1	.	TRBD2	TGCGCCAGCAGTGAGGCAGGTAGCGGGAGGTCCCACTCCTACAATGAGCAGTTCTTC	CASSEAGSGRSHSYNEQFF
TRBV7-2	TRBJ1-2	.	.	TGTGCCAGCAGCTTAGAAGGGCGGGCGGACTATGGCTACACCTTC	CASSLEGRADYGYTF
TRBV10-3	TRBJ1-1	.	.	TGTGCCATCAGTGATATGGGGGGAGGTGAAGCTTTCTTT	CAISDMGGGEAFF
TRBV7-8	TRBJ1-1	.	TRBD1	TGTGCCAGCAGCCTTAGACAGGGAAACACTGAAGCTTTCTTT	CASSLRQGNTEAFF
TRBV5-5	TRBJ2-2	.	.	TGTGCCAGCAGCTCCCGAGTCCCGAACACCGGGGAGCTGTTTTTT	CASSSRVPNTGELFF
TRBV10-3	TRBJ2-7	.	.	TGTGCCATCAGTGAGTCGACAGGTTCCTACGAGCAGTACTTC	CAISESTGSYEQYF
TRBV5-4	TRBJ1-4	few	.	TGTGCCAGCAGCTTCAGGGGTAATGAAAAACTGTTTTTT	CASSFRGNEKLFF
TRBV10-3	TRBJ2-3	.	TRBD2	TGTGCCACCAGGACTAGTCTTGATACGCAGTATTTT	CATRTSLDTQYF
TRBV9	TRBJ1-2	.	.	TGTGCCAGCAGCGCAACAGGGTTCGGTGGCTACACCTTC	CASSATGFGGYTF
TRBV29-1	TRBJ1-1	once	TRBD1	TGCAGCGTTGAGTTGTGGACAGGGGCGCGAACGAACACTGAAGCTTTCTTT	CSVELWTGARTNTEAFF
TRBV9	TRBJ2-5	.	.	TGTGCCAGCAGCGTAGGGGGGGTCCATGAGACCCAGTACTTC	CASSVGGVHETQYF
TRBV2	TRBJ1-2	once	TRBD1	TGTGCCAGCACTTCGACAGGGGGCAGCTATGGCTACACCTTC	CASTSTGGSYGYTF
TRBV6-6	TRBJ2-5	.	.	TGTGCCAGCAGTTACTCAGGAAATGGAGAGACCCAGTACTTC	CASSYSGNGETQYF
TRBV2	TRBJ2-7	.	.	TGTGCCAGCAGTAAGGAGATCTACGAGCAGTACTTC	CASSKEIYEQYF
TRBV11-2	TRBJ2-1	once	.	TGTGCCAGCAGTCTCCGTATTAACAATGAGCAGTTCTTC	CASSLRINNEQFF
TRBV5-4	TRBJ1-1	.	.	TGTGCCAGCAGCATCGGACCCGAGACTGAAGCTTTCTTT	CASSIGPETEAFF
TRBV6-5	TRBJ1-1	.	.	TGTGCCAGCAGTTACCTAGGACAGGAAGCTTTCTTT	CASSYLGQEAFF
TRBV9	TRBJ2-4	.	TRBD2	TGTGCCAGCAGCGAAGTAGCGGGAGAAAACATTCAGTACTTC	CASSEVAGENIQYF
TRBV29-1	TRBJ2-7	.	.	TGCAGCGTTGAAGGCCGGGTTGGGGACTACGAGCAGTACTTC	CSVEGRVGDYEQYF
TRBV10-2	TRBJ2-7	.	.	TGCGCCAGCAGCTCGGACTACCTCTACGAGCAGTACTTC	CASSSDYLYEQYF
TRBV2	TRBJ1-5	.	.	TGTGCCAGCACTCCTTCTGTGGGGAGAGAGGGCAATCAGCCCCAGCATTTT	CASTPSVGREGNQPQHF
TRBV18	TRBJ2-7	.	.	TGTGCCAGCTCACCCAATACAGGGACCGAGCAGTACTTC	CASSPNTGTEQYF
TRBV5-4	TRBJ2-3	.	TRBD2	TGTGCCACCGAGGGGACTAGCTTAACAGATACGCAGTATTTT	CATEGTSLTDTQYF
TRBV28	TRBJ2-2	.	TRBD2	TGTGCCAGCAGTTCCCCGGGACTAGCGGCGAACACCGGGGAGCTGTTTTTT	CASSSPGLAANTGELFF
TRBV5-6	TRBJ1-3	.	.	TGTGCCAGCAGCTTGACCTCCGGAAACACCATATATTTT	CASSLTSGNTIYF
TRBV6-6	TRBJ1-6	.	TRBD1	TGTGCCAGCAGTTGGGACAGGGGGCGGTCACCCCTCCACTTT	CASSWDRGRSPLHF
TRBV5-4	TRBJ1-2	.	TRBD1	TGTGCCAGCAGCCGGGGACAGGGGGGAGTGGAAGGCTACACCTTC	CASSRGQGGVEGYTF
TRBV7-2	TRBJ2-4	.	TRBD2	TGTGCCAGCAGCCCCCACAGCGGGAGAGCCAAAAACATTCAGTACTTC	CASSPHSGRAKNIQYF
TRBV29-1	TRBJ2-3	.	.	TGCAGCGTTGAGGGGAACACAGATACGCAGTATTTT	CSVEGNTDTQYF
TRBV28	TRBJ2-3	.	.	TGTGCCAGCAGTGGGGGGCGGGCTGGCACAGATACGCAGTATTTT	CASSGGRAGTDTQYF
TRBV11-3	TRBJ2-3	.	TRBD2	TGTGCCAGCAGCTTAGTGATTGCGGGAGGGCCAGATACGCAGTATTTT	CASSLVIAGGPDTQYF
TRBV5-1	TRBJ1-5	once	.	TGCGCCAGCAGCTTGGATGGTGGAGGCCTCCATCAGCCCCAGCATTTT	CASSLDGGGLHQPQHF